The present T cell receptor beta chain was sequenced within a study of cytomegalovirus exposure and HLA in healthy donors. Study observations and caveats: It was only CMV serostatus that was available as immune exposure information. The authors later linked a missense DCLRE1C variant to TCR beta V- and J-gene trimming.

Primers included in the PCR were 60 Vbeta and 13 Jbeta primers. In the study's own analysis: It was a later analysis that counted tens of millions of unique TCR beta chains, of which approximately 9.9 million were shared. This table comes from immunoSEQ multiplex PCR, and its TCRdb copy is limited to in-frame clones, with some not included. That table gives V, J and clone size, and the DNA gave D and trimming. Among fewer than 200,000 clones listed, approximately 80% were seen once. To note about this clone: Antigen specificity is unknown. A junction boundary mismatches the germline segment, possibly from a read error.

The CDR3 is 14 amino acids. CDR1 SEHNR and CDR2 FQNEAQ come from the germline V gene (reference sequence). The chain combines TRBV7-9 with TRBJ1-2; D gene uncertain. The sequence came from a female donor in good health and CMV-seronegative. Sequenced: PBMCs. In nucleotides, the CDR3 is TGTTCCAGCAGCTCCCCCCGGGATCTAAATGGCTACACCTTC. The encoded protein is CSSSSPRDLNGYTF.